The 18 T cell receptor beta chains reported below all come from one sample, sequenced in a study of spatial heterogeneity in lung cancer. TCRdb redid the calling of the 5' RACE reads with MiXCR, one entry per CDR3 protein. The table includes 20,000 to 25,000 distinct CDR3 sequences, 6.9% detected once. Time point: sample taken at primary tumor resection. Researchers sequenced whole RNA taken from tumor, nontumor lung or frozen PBMC without sorting. Sequenced material: PBMCs, taken at surgery. These receptors originate from a male donor with early-stage non-small cell lung cancer.

This clonotype was observed many times. Relative to the germline gene, one junction end is altered; a read error may explain this. The chain joins TRBV4-1 to TRBJ1-4, with 12 bases that match TRBD1. CDR3 size: 16 residues. Germline V gives CDR1 MGHRA, CDR2 YSYEKL. CDR3 residues: CASSPYGTGGSETLFF. The CDR3 nucleotides read TGCGCCAGCAGCCCGTACGGGACAGGGGGCTCAGAAACACTGTTTTTT.

A few counts support this clonotype. The chain employs TRBV5-1 and TRBJ2-5; TRBD2 agrees at 9 bases. CDR3 length: 14 amino acids. Losses at the gene ends were 0 bases for V and 9 bases for J; bases not matched to a gene: 6. Germline values: CDR1 SGHRS, CDR2 YFSETQ. The CDR3 DNA is TGCGCCAGCAGCTTGGGGCGAGCGGGAGGTGCCCAGTACTTC. This translates into CASSLGRAGGAQYF. The variable domain in full, with the rest retrieved from reference TRBV5-1 and TRBJ2-5, is KAGVTQTPRYLIKTRGQQVTLSCSPISGHRSVSWYQQTPGQGLQFLFEYFSETQRNKGNFPGRFSGRQFSNSRSEMNVSTLELGDSALYLCASSLGRAGGAQYFGPGTRLLVL.

This clonotype was found a few times. The rearrangement joins TRBV6-6 to TRBJ1-1; D is uncertain. Germline V lookup: CDR1 MNHNY, CDR2 SVGAGI (reference sequence). CDR3 length: 17 residues. V lost 4 bases to trimming and J lost 4 bases, with 22 bases between them. CDR3 sequence (DNA): TGTGCCAGCAGTTCCAACCCCTCCGCGGCGACGGGCACTGAAGCTTTCTTT. It encodes CASSSNPSAATGTEAFF.

Only a few counts were recorded for this clonotype. This chain uses TRBV19 with TRBJ2-7; D is ambiguous. The CDR3 totals 14 residues. V was cut by 7 bases and J by 0 bases, with 13 bases left in between. The germline V gene encodes CDR1 LNHDA and CDR2 SQIVND (reference sequence). The chain's CDR3 is CASKVVPTSYEQYF. The CDR3 DNA sequence: TGTGCCAGTAAGGTCGTCCCGACCTCCTACGAGCAGTACTTC.

The V call is TRBV11-2, the J call TRBJ2-1; a weak D match, TRBD1 (5 bases). Germline CDR1 reads SGHAT; CDR2 reads FQNNGV. Trimming cost V 0 bases and J 3 bases, with 9 bases left between them. The CDR3 spans 15 residues. The CDR3 DNA sequence: TGTGCCAGCAGCTTAGAGGCAGGGATCTACAATGAGCAGTTCTTC. Protein: CASSLEAGIYNEQFF.

A note on this clonotype: Likely a read error: the CDR3 ends without its conserved phenylalanine or tryptophan. CDR3 loop: CASSFGSGKETQYS. The CDR3 DNA sequence: TGCGCCAGCAGCTTTGGATCAGGGAAAGAGACCCAGTACTCC. This chain joins TRBV5-1 and TRBJ2-5; possibly TRBD1 for D (5 bases). This CDR3 has 14 amino acids. CDR1 is SGHRS and CDR2 is YFSETQ in the germline V gene. The V end was cut by 2 bases, the J end by 3 bases, with 11 bases between.

This clonotype was detected many times. The rearrangement joins TRBV7-2 to TRBJ1-6, with 9 bases fitting TRBD1. The CDR3 spans 15 residues. J gave up 6 bases and V 5 bases, and 5 bases lay outside the gene matches. In germline, CDR1 is SGHTA, CDR2 FQGNSA. The CDR3 DNA follows: TGTGCCAGCAGCCAACAGACAGGGGGTAATTCACCCCTCCACTTT. Residues: CASSQQTGGNSPLHF.

This chain joins TRBV5-1 and TRBJ2-2; 9 bases map to TRBD1. The CDR3 totals 14 residues. Looked up from germline, CDR1 is SGHRS and CDR2 is YFSETQ. The V and J ends lost 4 bases and 5 bases, in that order; junction bases with no gene match: 3. In DNA form, the CDR3 reads TGCGCCAGCAGCGCGGGACAGGGAACCGGGGAGCTGTTTTTT. Amino acids: CASSAGQGTGELFF.

The chain combines TRBV5-6 with TRBJ2-7, with D unclear. Trimming pared 4 bases from V and 2 bases from J, leaving 13 bases between. The CDR3 length is 14 residues. CDR1 SGHDT and CDR2 YYEEEE come from the germline V gene. The CDR3 spells CASSTGVRTYEQYV. CDR3 DNA sequence: TGTGCCAGCAGCACTGGGGTCAGAACCTACGAGCAGTACGTC.

This clonotype occurred many times. The chain joins TRBV28 to TRBJ2-1, with D maybe TRBD2 (5 bases). Trimming removed 8 bases from V and 2 bases from J, with 13 bases in between. This CDR3 is built from 14 residues. Germline V gene data show CDR1 as MDHEN and CDR2 as SYDVKM. The CDR3 DNA is TGTGCCAGCCACAGCAGCGGAACCTACAATGAGCAGTTCTTC. It encodes CASHSSGTYNEQFF.

This rearrangement joins TRBV6-2 or TRBV6-3 to TRBJ2-7, with 13 bases lining up with TRBD2. V was pared by 8 bases and J by 4 bases, with 2 bases of the junction left unmatched. This CDR3 comprises 13 residues. Germline V gene sequence: CDR1 MNHEY, CDR2 SVGEGT. CDR3 loop: CASRTSGGYEQYV. The CDR3 nucleotides read TGTGCCAGCCGGACTAGCGGGGGATACGAGCAGTACGTC.

This clonotype was seen at least ten times. The chain has TRBV14 and TRBJ2-5; D is possibly TRBD2 (5 bases). V lost 6 bases and J lost 0, with 17 bases in between. Germline CDR1 is SGHDN and CDR2 is FVKESK. CDR3 length: 16 residues. The CDR3 nucleotides are TGTGCCAGCAGTCGAATCCCGATAGCGAACCAAGAGACCCAGTACTTC. Translated: CASSRIPIANQETQYF.

The chain employs TRBV5-1 and TRBJ2-2, with unresolved D. There are 14 residues in the CDR3. V was clipped by 4 bases and J by 2 bases, with 9 bases between them. Germline V gene data show CDR1 as SGHRS and CDR2 as YFSETQ. The DNA for the CDR3 is TGCGCCAGCAGCCGCCCGGAAAACACCGGGGAGCTGTTTTTT. Translated: CASSRPENTGELFF.

This clonotype was observed many times. This chain links TRBV19 with TRBJ1-5; D ambiguous. The CDR3 is 11 amino acids. Looked up from germline, CDR1 is LNHDA and CDR2 is SQIVND (reference sequence). Trimming removed 6 bases at V and 7 bases at J, with 7 bases between. Here the CDR3 DNA reads TGTGCCAGTAGGAAGGGACAGCCCCAGCATTTT. Amino acid sequence: CASRKGQPQHF.

CDR3 sequence reads: CASSLGSTDTQYF. The CDR3 nucleotides are TGTGCCAGCAGCCTAGGGAGTACAGATACGCAGTATTTT. V gene TRBV9 combines with J gene TRBJ2-3, with D tentatively TRBD2 (5 bases). The germline V gene has CDR1 SGDLS and CDR2 YYNGEE. The germline V and J ends were trimmed by 4 bases and 3 bases, with 9 bases remaining between them. The CDR3 loop spans 13 amino acids.

This clonotype came up many times. The chain is built from TRBV12-3 or TRBV12-4 and TRBJ1-5; D call uncertain. Deletions cut 9 bases from V and 4 bases from J, with 10 bases between. CDR3 size: 12 residues. For the CDR3, the DNA is TGTGCCAGTCGTGAGGGTAATCAGCCCCAGCATTTT. Translating gives CASREGNQPQHF.

This clonotype showed up many times. The rearrangement uses TRBV28 and TRBJ2-7; D tentatively reads TRBD1 or TRBD2 (7 bases each). Germline V lookup: CDR1 MDHEN, CDR2 SYDVKM. The CDR3 runs 20 residues. Trimming cost V 2 bases and J 3 bases, with 29 bases left between them. CDR3 in amino acids: CASSLVSWTGVKRGGYEQYF. The CDR3 nucleotides are TGTGCCAGCAGTTTAGTATCGTGGACAGGAGTAAAGCGGGGAGGCTACGAGCAGTACTTC.

V usage is TRBV10-1 and J usage is TRBJ2-3; no clear D gene. The germline V and J ends were trimmed by 0 bases and 7 bases, with 14 bases remaining between them. The CDR3 covers 15 residues. The germline V gene encodes CDR1 WNHNN and CDR2 SYGVQD (reference sequence). This chain's CDR3 is CASSESGFTSNTQYF. DNA for the CDR3: TGCGCCAGCAGTGAGTCGGGGTTCACGTCGAATACGCAGTATTTT.